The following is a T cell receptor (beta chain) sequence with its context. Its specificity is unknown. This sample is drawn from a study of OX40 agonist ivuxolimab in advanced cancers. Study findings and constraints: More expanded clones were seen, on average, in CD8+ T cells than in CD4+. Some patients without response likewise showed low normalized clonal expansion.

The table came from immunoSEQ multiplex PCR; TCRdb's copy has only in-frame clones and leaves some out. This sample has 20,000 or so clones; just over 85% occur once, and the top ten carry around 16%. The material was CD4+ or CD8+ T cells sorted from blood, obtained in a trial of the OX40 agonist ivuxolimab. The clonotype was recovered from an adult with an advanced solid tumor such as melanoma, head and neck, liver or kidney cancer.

The CDR3 DNA reads TGTGCCAGTTCCAAGGGACGGCTCTACGAGCAGTACTTC. Its translation is CASSKGRLYEQYF. The rearrangement links TRBV13 to TRBJ2-7; D may correspond to TRBD1 or TRBD2 (5 bases each). The CDR3 runs to 13 residues. Germline lookup yields CDR1 PRHDT and CDR2 FYEKMQ (reference sequence). The V end lost 9 bases, the J end lost 3 bases, and 15 bases lay between the germline ends.